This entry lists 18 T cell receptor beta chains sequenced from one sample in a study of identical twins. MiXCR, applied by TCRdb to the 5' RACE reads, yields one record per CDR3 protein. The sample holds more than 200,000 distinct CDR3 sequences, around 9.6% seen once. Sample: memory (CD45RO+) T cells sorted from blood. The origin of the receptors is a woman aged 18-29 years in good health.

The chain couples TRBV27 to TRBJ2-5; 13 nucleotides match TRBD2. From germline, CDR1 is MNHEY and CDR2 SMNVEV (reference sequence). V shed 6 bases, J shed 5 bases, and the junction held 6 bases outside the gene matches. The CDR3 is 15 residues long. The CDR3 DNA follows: TGTGCCAGCAGGCGACTAGCGGGGGGCGGGGAGACCCAGTACTTC. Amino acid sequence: CASRRLAGGGETQYF.

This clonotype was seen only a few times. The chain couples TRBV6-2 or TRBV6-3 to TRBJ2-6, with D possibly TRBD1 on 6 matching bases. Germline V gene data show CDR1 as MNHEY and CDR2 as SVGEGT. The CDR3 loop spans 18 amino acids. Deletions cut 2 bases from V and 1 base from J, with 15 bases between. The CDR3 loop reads CASSYNRASGSGANVLTF. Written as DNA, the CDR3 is TGTGCCAGCAGTTACAACAGGGCATCGGGGTCTGGGGCCAACGTCCTGACTTTC.

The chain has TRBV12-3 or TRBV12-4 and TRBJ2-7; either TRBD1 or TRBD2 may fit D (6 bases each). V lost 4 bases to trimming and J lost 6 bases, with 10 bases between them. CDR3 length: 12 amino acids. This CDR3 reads CASSYGGPEQYF. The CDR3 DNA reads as TGTGCCAGCAGTTATGGGGGGCCCGAGCAGTACTTC.

Here the CDR3 DNA reads TGCGCCAGCAGCTTGGATGCTGAAGCTTTCTTT. Its protein product is CASSLDAEAFF. The genes are TRBV5-1 and TRBJ1-1; D gene unclear. Germline CDR1 and CDR2: SGHRS and YFSETQ. Trimming stripped 0 bases from V and 6 bases from J, with 3 bases between. The CDR3 covers 11 residues.

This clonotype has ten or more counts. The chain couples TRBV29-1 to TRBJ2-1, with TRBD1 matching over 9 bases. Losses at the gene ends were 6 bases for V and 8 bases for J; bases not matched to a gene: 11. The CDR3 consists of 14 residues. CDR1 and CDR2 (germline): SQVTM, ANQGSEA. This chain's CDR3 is CSVAPGTGRDEQFF. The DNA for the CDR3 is TGCAGCGTAGCCCCCGGGACAGGGAGGGATGAGCAGTTCTTC.

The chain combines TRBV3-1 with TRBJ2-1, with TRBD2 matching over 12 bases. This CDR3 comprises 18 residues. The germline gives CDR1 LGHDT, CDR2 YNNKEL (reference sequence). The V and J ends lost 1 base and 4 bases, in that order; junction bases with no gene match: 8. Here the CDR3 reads CASSQVRVGLAGYNEQFF. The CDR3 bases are TGTGCCAGCAGCCAAGTGCGGGTTGGACTAGCGGGGTACAATGAGCAGTTCTTC.

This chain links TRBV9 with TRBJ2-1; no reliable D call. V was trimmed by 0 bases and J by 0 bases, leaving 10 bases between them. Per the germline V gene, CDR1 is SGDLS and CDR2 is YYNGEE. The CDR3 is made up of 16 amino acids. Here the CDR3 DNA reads TGTGCCAGCAGCGTAGAGCAGGCCCGCTCCTACAATGAGCAGTTCTTC. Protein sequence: CASSVEQARSYNEQFF.

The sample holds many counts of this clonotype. The CDR3 bases are TGTGCCATCAAAGGACTAGCGGGAGAGACCCAGTACTTC. As protein: CAIKGLAGETQYF. The chain uses TRBV10-3 and TRBJ2-5, with 11 positions matching TRBD2. Unmatched junction bases numbered 2, after V lost 7 bases and J lost 4 bases. The CDR3 covers 13 residues. Germline values: CDR1 ENHRY, CDR2 SYGVKD.

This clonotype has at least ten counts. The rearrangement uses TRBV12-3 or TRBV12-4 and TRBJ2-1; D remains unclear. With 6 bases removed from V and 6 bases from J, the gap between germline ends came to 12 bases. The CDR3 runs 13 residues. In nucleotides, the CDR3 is TGTGCCAGCAGCCGATCGGACGGCAATGAGCAGTTCTTC. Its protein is CASSRSDGNEQFF.

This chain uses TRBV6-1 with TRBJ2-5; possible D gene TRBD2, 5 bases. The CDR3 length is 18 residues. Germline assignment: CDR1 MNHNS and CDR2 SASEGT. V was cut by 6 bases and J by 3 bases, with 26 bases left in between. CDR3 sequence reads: CASSRYGSATGPKETQYF. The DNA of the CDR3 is TGTGCCAGCAGCCGATATGGGAGCGCTACTGGACCGAAAGAGACCCAGTACTTC.

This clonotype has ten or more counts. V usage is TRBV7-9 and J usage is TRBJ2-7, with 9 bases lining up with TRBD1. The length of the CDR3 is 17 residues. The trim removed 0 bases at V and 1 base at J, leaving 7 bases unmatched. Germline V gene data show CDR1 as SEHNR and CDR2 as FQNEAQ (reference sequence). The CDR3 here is CASSLASAGTGSYEQYF. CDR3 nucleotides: TGTGCCAGCAGCTTAGCTTCGGCCGGGACAGGGTCCTACGAGCAGTACTTC.

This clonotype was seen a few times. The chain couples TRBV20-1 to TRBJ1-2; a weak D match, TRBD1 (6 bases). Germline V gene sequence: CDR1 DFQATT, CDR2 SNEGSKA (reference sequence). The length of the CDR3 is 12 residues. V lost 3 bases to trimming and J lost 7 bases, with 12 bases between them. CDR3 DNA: TGCAGTGCTAGGCGGGGGGCTGTTGGCTACACCTTC. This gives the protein CSARRGAVGYTF.

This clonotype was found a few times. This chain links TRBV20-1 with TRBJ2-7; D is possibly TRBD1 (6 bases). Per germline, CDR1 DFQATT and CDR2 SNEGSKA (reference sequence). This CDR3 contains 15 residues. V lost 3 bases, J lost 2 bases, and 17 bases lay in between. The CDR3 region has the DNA TGCAGTGCTAGCGATCCCAGGACAGAAACCTACGAGCAGTACTTC. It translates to CSASDPRTETYEQYF.

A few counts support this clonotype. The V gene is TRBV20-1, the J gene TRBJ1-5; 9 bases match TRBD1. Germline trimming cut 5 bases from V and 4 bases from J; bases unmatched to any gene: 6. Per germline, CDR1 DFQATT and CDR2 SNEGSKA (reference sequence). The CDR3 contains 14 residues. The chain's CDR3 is CSASTGTGNQPQHF. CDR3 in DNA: TGCAGTGCTTCTACCGGGACAGGGAATCAGCCCCAGCATTTT.

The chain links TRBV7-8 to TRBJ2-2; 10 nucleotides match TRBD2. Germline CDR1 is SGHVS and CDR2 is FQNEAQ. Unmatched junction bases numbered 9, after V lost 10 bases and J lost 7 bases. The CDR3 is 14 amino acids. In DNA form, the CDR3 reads TGTGCCACCACACGGGGACTAGCGATCGGGGAGCTGTTTTTT. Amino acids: CATTRGLAIGELFF.

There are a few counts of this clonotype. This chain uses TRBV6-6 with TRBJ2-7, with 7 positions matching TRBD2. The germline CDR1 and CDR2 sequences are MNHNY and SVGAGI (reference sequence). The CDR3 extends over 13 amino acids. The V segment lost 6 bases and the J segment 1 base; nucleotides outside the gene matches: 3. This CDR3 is CASRGTTSYEQYF. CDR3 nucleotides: TGTGCCAGCAGAGGGACTACTTCCTACGAGCAGTACTTC.

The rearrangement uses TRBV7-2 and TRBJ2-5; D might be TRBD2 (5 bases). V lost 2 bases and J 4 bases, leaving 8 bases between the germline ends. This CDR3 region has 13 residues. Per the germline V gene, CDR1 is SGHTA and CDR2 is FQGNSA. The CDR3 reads CASSLFAGETQYF. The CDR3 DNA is TGTGCCAGCAGCTTATTCGCGGGAGAGACCCAGTACTTC.

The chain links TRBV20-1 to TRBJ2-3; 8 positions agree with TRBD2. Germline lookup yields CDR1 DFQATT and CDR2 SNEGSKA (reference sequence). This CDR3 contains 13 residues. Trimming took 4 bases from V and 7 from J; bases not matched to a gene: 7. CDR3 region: CSAKNGRDYTQYF. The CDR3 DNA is TGCAGTGCTAAAAACGGGAGGGATTATACGCAGTATTTT.